This is a list of T cell receptor beta chains from one sample in a study of early T cells in non-severe SARS-CoV-2 infection. TCRdb passed the 5' RACE reads through MiXCR, listing each CDR3 protein once. The table lists 30,000 or so distinct CDR3 sequences, around 7% of them singletons. The sequencing input was whole blood. These receptors were collected from an adult who was a healthcare worker with PCR-confirmed SARS-CoV-2 infection or an uninfected control (not recorded which). Each CDR3 is given with its conserved first and last residue. Expanded clones are given a class, and other clones once, few, many or no size at all.

clone_size v_call cdr3_aa
many TRBV6-5 CASSRQGGRQETQYF
many TRBV5-1 CASSLVTDAGELFF
NA TRBV25-1 CASSERGPKDEKLFF
many TRBV7-2 CASSVLRTSGGINIQYF
many TRBV7-3 CASSLAPNRSKYF
few TRBV20-1 CSATRGGYTF
many TRBV27 CASSFWADGTNEQFF
many TRBV7-9 CASSLAIGRSGQIKNIQYF
many TRBV19 CASSSQTRGLAEKLFF
NA TRBV6-6 CASSYDSPGGANEKLFF
NA TRBV7-6 CASSLEAVSSYNEQFF
many TRBV4-3 CASSQDGRGNSPLHF
many TRBV12-3/TRBV12-4 CASSLRGTQETQYF
NA TRBV28 CASSSPVAGFSYNEQFF
many TRBV7-9 CASRPTSVSYNEQFF
many TRBV11-2 CASSLRTAREKLFF
NA TRBV7-3 CASSLRGSLQETQYF
NA TRBV7-2 CASSSSNSNQPQHF
many TRBV7-2 CASSPRERAFF
few TRBV7-9 CASSELAGDYEQYF
NA TRBV7-2 CASSLVGQGEYEQYF
few TRBV14 CASSPCEQYF
many TRBV7-8 CASSLVTGTQAFRGDTQYF
many TRBV6-5 CASSYSNTLSHNEQFF
few TRBV12-3/TRBV12-4 CASSENRGWQETQYF
few TRBV24-1 CATSHDAEETQYF
many TRBV11-1 CASSLLRGRDEQFF
many TRBV6-1 CASSEGVGNQPQHF
many TRBV5-1 CASSFLAGTMNTEAFF
many TRBV6-1 CASSVSISGDTEAFF
many TRBV7-2 CASSLAGQDYNEQFF
many TRBV3-1 CASSQGQGGSPLHF
NA TRBV19 CASSNLGLATYNEQFF
NA TRBV7-9 CASSLPGTSGKNEQFF
many TRBV7-2 CASSLASGGAPNEQFF
NA TRBV7-2 CASSFIGGSSDTQYF
many TRBV11-2 CASSLRFVTSRADTQYF
many TRBV3-1 CASSQSAAGGSAGNEKLFF
many TRBV7-2 CASSSDRNTEAFF
many TRBV5-6 CASSSRGGGRNTEAFF
many TRBV11-3 CASSPWGTGPYEQYF
many TRBV7-2 CASSKGRFQETQYF
few TRBV11-2 CASSLSGTSNIQYF
NA TRBV6-2/TRBV6-3 CASSYNGLAGATDTQYF
many TRBV7-3 CASSLLRDTDYEQYF
NA TRBV20-1 CSALFGRSTDTQYF
many TRBV19 CASSEPNQPQHF
few TRBV6-4 CASSDSGVEQFF
few TRBV6-1 CASSAGERFNQPQHF
many TRBV5-6 CASSFGSVSNQPQHF